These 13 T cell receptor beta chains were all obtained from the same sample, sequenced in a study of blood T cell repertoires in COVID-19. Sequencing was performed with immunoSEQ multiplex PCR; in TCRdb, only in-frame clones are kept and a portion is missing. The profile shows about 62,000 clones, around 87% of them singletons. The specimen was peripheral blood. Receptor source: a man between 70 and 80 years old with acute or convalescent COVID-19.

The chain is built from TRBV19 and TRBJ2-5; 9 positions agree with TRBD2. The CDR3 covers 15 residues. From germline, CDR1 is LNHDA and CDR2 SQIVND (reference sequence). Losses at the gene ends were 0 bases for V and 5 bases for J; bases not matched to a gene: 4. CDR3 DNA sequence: TGTGCCAGTAGTATAGATCTAGCGGGGTTGGAGACCCAGTACTTC. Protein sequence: CASSIDLAGLETQYF. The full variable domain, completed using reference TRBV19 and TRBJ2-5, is DGGITQSPKYLFRKEGQNVTLSCEQNLNHDAMYWYRQDPGQGLRLIYYSQIVNDFQKGDIAEGYSVSREKKESFPLTVTSAQKNPTAFYLCASSIDLAGLETQYFGPGTRLLVL.

The CDR3 protein is CASSPGGRGDNSPLHF. CDR3 nucleotides: TGTGCCAGCAGCCCCGGGGGGCGAGGTGATAATTCACCCCTCCACTTT. This chain links TRBV5-4 with TRBJ1-6, with a possible D match to TRBD1 (6 bases). This CDR3 comprises 16 residues. Germline CDR1 and CDR2: SGHNT and YYREEE (reference sequence). Trimming took 4 bases from V and 5 from J, leaving 16 bases between them.

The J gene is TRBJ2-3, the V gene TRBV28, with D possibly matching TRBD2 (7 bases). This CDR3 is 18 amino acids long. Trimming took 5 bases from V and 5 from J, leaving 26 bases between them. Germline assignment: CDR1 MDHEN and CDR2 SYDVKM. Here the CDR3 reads CASSPWGGGTLLGDTQYF. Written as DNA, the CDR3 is TGTGCCAGCAGTCCATGGGGAGGGGGGACCCTCTTGGGAGATACGCAGTATTTT. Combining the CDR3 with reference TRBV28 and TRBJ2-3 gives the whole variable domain DVKVTQSSRYLVKRTGEKVFLECVQDMDHENMFWYRQDPGLGLRLIYFSYDVKMKEKGDIPEGYSVSREKKERFSLILESASTNQTSMYLCASSPWGGGTLLGDTQYFGPGTRLTVL.

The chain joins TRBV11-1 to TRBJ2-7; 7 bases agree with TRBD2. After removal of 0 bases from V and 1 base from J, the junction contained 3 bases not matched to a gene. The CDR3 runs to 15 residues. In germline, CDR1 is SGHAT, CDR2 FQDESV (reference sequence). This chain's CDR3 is CASSLAGLNSYEQYF. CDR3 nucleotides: TGTGCCAGCAGCTTAGCGGGACTAAATTCCTACGAGCAGTACTTC.

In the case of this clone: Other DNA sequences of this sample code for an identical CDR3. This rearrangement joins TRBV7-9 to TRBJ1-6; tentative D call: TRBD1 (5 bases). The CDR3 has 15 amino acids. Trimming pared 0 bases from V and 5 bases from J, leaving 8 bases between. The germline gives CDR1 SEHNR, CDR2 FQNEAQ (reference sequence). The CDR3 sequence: CASSLAGTDNSPLHF. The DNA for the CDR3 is TGTGCCAGCAGCTTAGCAGGGACTGATAATTCACCCCTCCACTTT.

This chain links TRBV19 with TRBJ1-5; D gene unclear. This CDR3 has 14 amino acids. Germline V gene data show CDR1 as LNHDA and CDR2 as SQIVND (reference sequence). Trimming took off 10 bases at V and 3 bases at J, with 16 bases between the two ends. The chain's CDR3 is CAKTPGRNNQPQHF. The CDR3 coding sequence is TGTGCCAAAACTCCCGGGAGGAACAATCAGCCCCAGCATTTT.

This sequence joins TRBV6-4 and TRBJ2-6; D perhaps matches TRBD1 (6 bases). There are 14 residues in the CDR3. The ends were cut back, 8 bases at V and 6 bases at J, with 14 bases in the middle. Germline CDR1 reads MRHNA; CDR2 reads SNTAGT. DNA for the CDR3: TGTGCCAGCTCAGACAGGCGTGAGGCCAACGTCCTGACTTTC. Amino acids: CASSDRREANVLTF.

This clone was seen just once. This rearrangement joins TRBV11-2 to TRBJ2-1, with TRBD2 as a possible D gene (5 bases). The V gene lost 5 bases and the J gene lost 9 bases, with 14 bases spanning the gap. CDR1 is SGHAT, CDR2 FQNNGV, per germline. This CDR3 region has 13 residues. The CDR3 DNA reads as TGTGCCAGCAGCCCCATGAGAGAGGGTGAGCAGTTCTTC. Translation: CASSPMREGEQFF.

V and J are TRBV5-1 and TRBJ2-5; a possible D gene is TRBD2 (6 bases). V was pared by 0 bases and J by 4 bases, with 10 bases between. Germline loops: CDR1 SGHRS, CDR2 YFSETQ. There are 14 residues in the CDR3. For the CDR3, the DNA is TGCGCCAGCAGCTTGGAACTAGCCCGAGAGACCCAGTACTTC. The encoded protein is CASSLELARETQYF.

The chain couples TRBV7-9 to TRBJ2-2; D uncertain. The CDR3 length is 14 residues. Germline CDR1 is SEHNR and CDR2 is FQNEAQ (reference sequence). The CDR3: CATSESGNTGELFF. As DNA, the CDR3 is TGTGCGACGTCCGAGTCAGGGAACACCGGGGAGCTGTTTTTT.

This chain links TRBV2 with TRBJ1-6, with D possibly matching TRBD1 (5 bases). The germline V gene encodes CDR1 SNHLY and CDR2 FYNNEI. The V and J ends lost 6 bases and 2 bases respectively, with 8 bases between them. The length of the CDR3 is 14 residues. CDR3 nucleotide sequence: TGTGCCAGCAGACAGGACGCCTATAATTCACCCCTCCACTTT. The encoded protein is CASRQDAYNSPLHF.

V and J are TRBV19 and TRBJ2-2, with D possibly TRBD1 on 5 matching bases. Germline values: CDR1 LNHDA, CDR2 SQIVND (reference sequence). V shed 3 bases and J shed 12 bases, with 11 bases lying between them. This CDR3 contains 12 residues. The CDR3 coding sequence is TGTGCCAGTAGTATTACCTCAGGGAAGCTGTTTTTT. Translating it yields CASSITSGKLFF.

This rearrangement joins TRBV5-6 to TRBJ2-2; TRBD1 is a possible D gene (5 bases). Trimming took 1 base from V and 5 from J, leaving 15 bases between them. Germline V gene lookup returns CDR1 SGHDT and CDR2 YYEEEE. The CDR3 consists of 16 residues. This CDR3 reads CASSLPHGARTGELFF. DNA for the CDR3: TGTGCCAGCAGCTTGCCCCATGGGGCGCGTACCGGGGAGCTGTTTTTT.